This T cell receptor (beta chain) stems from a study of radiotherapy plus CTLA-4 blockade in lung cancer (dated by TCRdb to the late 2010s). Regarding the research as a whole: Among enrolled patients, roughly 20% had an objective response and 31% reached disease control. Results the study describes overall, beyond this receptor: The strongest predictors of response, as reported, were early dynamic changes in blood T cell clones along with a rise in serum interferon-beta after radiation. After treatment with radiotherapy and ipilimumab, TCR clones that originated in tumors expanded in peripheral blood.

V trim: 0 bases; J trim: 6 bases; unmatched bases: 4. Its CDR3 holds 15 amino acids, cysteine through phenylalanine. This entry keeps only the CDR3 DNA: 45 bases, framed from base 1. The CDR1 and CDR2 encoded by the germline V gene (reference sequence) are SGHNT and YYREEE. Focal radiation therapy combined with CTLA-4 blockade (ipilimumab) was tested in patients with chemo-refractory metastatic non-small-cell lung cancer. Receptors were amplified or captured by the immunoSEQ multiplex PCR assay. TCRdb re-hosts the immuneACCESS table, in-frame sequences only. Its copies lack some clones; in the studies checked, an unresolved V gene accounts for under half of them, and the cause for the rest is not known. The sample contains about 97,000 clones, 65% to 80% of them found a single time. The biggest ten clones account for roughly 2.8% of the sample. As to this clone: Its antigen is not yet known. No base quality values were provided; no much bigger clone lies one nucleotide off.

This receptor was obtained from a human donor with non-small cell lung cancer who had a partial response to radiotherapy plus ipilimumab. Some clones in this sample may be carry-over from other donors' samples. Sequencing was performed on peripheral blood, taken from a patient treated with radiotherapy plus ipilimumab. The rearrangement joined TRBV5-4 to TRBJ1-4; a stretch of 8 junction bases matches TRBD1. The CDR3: CASSLDQGADEKLFF. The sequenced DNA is TGTGCCAGCAGCTTGGATCAGGGGGCCGATGAAAAACTGTTTTTT. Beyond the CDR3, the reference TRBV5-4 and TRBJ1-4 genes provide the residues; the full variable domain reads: ETGVTQSPTHLIKTRGQQVTLRCSSQSGHNTVSWYQQALGQGPQFIFQYYREEENGRGNFPPRFSGLQFPNYSSELNVNALELDDSALYLCASSLDQGADEKLFFGSGTQLSVL.